This T cell receptor beta chain was profiled in a study of cytomegalovirus exposure and HLA in healthy donors. Study-level findings and limits: Overall, roughly 150 TCR beta chains were annotated as cytomegalovirus-associated. Further analysis, carried out later, found HLA-associated TCR beta chains more clonally expanded than equally common other chains.

The germline CDR1 and CDR2 sequences are SGHRS and YFSETQ. This CDR3 has 14 residues. V trimming: 2 bases; J trimming: 1 base; junction bases outside the gene matches: 2. Of note for this clone: Its antigen is not identified.

A multiplex PCR was run with 60 Vbeta primers and 13 Jbeta primers. Profiled with immunoSEQ multiplex PCR; TCRdb holds only in-frame clones, not every one. The sample consists of some 190,000 clones, about 9% of them appearing once. Source material: PBMCs. The TCR sequence derives from a woman aged 25 to 39 in good health and CMV-seropositive. The genes are TRBV5-1 and TRBJ2-7, with 8 nucleotides matching TRBD2. This CDR3 is CASSFGGASYEQYF. For the CDR3, the DNA is TGCGCCAGCAGCTTCGGGGGGGCTTCCTACGAGCAGTACTTC.